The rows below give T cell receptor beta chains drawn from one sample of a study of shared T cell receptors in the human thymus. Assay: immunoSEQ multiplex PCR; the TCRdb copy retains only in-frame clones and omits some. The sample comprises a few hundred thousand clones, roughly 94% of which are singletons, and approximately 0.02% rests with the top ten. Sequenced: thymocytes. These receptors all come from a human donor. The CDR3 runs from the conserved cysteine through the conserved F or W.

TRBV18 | CASSPRGQASTDTQYF
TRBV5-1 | CASSFRPGGELFF
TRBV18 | CASSPTSGRTDTQYF
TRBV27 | CASSFETGYNEQFF
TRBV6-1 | CASSGDFDYNEQFF
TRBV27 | CASSSRAGGPYNEQFF
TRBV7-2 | CASRGDERTDTQYF
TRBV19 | CASRAGHRNYGYTF
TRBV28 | CASSSQTSGSETQYF
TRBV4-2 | CASSQGDGSSGNTIYF
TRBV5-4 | CASSLVRGTDTQYF
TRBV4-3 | CASSQDSEAFF
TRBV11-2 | CASLSGRAAGELFF
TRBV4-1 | CASSPLNTGELFF
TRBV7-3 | CASSSGRKNTYEQYF
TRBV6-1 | CASSELLGSHTDTQYF
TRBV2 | CASSGPLAGMDIQYF
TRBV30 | CAWSNYGGGYQETQYF
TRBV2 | CASSDWMTGTYEQYF
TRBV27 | CASSQGGSGANVLTF
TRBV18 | CASSSGTGMGYTF
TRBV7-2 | CASSLMKHLLSEQYF
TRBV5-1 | CASSAGTSGRETYEQYF
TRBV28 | CASGQGWPYNEQFF
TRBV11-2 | CASSATGLAGAGYEQYF
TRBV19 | CASSIGVVGGKFF
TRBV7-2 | CASSPPPAWETQYF
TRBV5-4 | CASSSNPGLAADTQYF
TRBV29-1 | CSVDQDRGYGYTF
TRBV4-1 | CASSQEHSGRANEQFF
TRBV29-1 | CSVESSGAAYNNEQFF
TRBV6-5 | CASSPRPGNYGYTF
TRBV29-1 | CSFRGNEQFF
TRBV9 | CASSVGGLAPNNEQFF
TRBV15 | CATSSEGREGDTQYF